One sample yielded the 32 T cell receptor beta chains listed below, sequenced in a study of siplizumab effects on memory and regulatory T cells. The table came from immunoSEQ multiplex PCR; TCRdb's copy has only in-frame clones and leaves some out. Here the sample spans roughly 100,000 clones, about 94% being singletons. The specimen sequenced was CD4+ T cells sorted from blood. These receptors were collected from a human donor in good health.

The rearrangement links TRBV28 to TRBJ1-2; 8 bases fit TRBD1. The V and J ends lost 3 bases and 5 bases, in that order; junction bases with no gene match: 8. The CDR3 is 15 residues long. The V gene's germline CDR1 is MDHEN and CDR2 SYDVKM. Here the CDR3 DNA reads TGTGCCAGCAGTTTTCCTCTCGGACAGGGTTATGGCTACACCTTC. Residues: CASSFPLGQGYGYTF.

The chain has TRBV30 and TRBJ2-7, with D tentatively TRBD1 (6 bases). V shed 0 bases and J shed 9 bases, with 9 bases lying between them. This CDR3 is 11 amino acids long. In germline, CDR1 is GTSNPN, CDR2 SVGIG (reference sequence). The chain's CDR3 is CAWSVKDRQYF. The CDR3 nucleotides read TGTGCCTGGAGTGTAAAGGACAGGCAGTACTTC.

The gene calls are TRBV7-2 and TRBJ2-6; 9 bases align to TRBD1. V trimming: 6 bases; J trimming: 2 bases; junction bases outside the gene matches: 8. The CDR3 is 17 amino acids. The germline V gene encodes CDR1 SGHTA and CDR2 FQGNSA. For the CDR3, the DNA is TGTGCCAGCAGTCGGACAGGGGCGCCCACTGGGGCCAACGTCCTGACTTTC. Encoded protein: CASSRTGAPTGANVLTF.

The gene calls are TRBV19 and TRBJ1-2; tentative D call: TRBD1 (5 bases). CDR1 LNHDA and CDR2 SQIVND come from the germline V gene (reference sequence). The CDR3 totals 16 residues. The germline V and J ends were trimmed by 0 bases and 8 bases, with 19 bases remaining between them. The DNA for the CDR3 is TGTGCCAGTAGTATAGAGCCGCGCCCGGGACGCGGGGGCTACACCTTC. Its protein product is CASSIEPRPGRGGYTF.

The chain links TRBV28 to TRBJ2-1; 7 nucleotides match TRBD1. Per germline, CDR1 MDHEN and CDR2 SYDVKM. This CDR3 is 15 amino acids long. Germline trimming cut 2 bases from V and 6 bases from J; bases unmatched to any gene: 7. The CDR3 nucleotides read TGTGCCAGCAGTTTACCAAGGGGACAGTCCAATGAGCAGTTCTTC. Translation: CASSLPRGQSNEQFF.

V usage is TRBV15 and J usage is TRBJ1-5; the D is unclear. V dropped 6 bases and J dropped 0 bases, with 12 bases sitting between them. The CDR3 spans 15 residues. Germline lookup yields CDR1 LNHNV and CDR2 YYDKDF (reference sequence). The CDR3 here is CATSPELYSNQPQHF. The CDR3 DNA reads TGTGCCACCAGTCCGGAATTGTATAGCAATCAGCCCCAGCATTTT.

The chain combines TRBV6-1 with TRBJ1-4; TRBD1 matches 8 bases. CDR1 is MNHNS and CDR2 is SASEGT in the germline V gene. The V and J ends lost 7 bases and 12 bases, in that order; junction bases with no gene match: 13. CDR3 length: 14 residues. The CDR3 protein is CASTPTGDSAELFF. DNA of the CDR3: TGTGCCAGCACCCCGACAGGGGACTCTGCGGAACTGTTTTTT.

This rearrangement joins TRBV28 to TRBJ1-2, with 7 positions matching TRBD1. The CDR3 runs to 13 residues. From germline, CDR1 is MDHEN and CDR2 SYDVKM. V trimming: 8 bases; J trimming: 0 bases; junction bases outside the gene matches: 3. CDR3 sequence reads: CASLTGANYGYTF. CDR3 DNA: TGTGCCAGCTTAACAGGGGCTAACTATGGCTACACCTTC.

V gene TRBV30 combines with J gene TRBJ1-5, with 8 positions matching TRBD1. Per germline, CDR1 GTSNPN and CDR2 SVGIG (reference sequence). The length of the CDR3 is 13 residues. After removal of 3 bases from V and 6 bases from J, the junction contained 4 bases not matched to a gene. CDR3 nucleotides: TGTGCCTGGAGGGACAGGGATAGTCAGCCCCAGCATTTT. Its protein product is CAWRDRDSQPQHF.

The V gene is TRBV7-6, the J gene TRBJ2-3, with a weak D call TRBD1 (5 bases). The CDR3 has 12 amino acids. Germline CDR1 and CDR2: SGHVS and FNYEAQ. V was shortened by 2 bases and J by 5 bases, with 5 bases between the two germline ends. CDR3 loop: CASSLTGDTQYF. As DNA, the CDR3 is TGTGCCAGCAGCTTAACAGGAGATACGCAGTATTTT.

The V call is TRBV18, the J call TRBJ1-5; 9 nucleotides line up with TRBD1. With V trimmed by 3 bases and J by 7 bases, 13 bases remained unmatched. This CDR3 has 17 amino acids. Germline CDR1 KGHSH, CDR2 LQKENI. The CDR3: CASSPALTGGAGQPQHF. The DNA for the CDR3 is TGTGCCAGCTCACCGGCACTAACAGGGGGCGCAGGACAGCCCCAGCATTTT.

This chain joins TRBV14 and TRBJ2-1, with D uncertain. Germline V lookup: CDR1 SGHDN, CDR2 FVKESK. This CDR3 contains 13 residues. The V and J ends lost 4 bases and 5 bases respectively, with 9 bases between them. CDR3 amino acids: CASSLGPHNEQFF. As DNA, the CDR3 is TGTGCCAGCAGCCTAGGTCCCCACAATGAGCAGTTCTTC.

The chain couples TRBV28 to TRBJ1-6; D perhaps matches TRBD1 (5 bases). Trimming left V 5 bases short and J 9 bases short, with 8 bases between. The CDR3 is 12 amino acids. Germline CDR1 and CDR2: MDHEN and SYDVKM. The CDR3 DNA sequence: TGTGCCAGCAGTGAAAGGGGTTCACCCCTCCACTTT. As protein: CASSERGSPLHF. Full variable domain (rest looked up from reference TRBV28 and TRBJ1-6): DVKVTQSSRYLVKRTGEKVFLECVQDMDHENMFWYRQDPGLGLRLIYFSYDVKMKEKGDIPEGYSVSREKKERFSLILESASTNQTSMYLCASSERGSPLHFGNGTRLTVT.

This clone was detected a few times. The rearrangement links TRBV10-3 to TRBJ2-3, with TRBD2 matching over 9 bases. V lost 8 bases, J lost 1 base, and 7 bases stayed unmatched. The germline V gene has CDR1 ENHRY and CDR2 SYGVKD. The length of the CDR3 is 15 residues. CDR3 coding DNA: TGTGCCATCGGTTTAGCGGGAGAGGGCACAGATACGCAGTATTTT. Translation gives CAIGLAGEGTDTQYF.

DNA for the CDR3: TGTGCCAGCAGCAGGCCAGGGGCTGGAAACACCATATATTTT. This codes for CASSRPGAGNTIYF. V is TRBV5-6 and J is TRBJ1-3; possibly TRBD1 for D (6 bases). CDR3 length equals 14 residues. CDR1 SGHDT and CDR2 YYEEEE come from the germline V gene. The V and J ends lost 4 bases and 2 bases respectively, with 10 bases between them.

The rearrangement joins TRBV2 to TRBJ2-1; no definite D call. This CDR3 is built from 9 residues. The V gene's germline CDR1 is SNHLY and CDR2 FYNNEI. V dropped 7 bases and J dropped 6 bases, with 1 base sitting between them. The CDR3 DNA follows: TGTGCCAGCACCAATGAGCAGTTCTTC. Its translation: CASTNEQFF.

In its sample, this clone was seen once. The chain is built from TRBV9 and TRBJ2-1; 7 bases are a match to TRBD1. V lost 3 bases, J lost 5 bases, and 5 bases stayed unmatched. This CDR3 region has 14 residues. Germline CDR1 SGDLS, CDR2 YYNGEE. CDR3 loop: CASSERQGNNEQFF. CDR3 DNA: TGTGCCAGCAGCGAGAGACAGGGAAACAATGAGCAGTTCTTC.

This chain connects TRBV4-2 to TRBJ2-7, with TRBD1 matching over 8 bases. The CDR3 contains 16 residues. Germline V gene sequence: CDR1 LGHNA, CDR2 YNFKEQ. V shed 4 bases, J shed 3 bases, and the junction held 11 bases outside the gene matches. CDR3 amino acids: CASSPQGGQANYEQYF. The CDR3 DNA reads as TGTGCCAGCAGCCCCCAAGGGGGACAGGCGAACTACGAGCAGTACTTC.

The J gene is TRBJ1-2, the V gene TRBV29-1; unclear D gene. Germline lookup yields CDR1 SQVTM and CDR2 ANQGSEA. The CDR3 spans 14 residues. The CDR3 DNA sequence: TGCACCGTCGACCAGGAAGGAGCCTCGGATGGCTACACCTTC. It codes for CTVDQEGASDGYTF.

The CDR3 sequence: CASSPLESKGQGFFGYTF. The CDR3 DNA reads TGTGCCAGCTCACCTCTAGAGTCGAAGGGACAGGGGTTTTTTGGCTACACCTTC. The chain couples TRBV18 to TRBJ1-2, with 10 bases fitting TRBD1. The CDR3 extends over 18 amino acids. CDR1 is KGHSH, CDR2 LQKENI, per germline. Unmatched junction bases numbered 17, after V lost 3 bases and J lost 7 bases.

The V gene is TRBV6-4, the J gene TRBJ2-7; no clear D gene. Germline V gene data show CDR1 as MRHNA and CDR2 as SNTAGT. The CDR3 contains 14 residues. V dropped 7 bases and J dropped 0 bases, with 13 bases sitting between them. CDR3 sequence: CASTSFRGSYEQYF. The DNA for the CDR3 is TGTGCCAGCACATCCTTCCGCGGCTCCTACGAGCAGTACTTC.

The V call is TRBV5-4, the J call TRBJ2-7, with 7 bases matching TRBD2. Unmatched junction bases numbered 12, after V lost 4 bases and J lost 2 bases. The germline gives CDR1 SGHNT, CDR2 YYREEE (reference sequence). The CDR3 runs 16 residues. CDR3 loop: CASSIPSGSTTYEQYF. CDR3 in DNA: TGTGCCAGCAGCATACCTAGCGGATCAACCACCTACGAGCAGTACTTC.

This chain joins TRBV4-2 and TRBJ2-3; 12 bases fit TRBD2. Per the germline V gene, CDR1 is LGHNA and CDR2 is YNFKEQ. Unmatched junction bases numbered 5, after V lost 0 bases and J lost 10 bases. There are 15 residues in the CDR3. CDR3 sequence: CASSQDRLAGVAQYF. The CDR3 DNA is TGTGCCAGCAGCCAAGATAGACTAGCGGGAGTTGCGCAGTATTTT.

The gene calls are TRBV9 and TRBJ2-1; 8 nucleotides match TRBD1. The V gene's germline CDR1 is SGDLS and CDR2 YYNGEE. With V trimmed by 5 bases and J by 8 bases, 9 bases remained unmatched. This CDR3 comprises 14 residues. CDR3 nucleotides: TGTGCCAGCAGTGTTCGGACAGGGCGGGATGAGCAGTTCTTC. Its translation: CASSVRTGRDEQFF.

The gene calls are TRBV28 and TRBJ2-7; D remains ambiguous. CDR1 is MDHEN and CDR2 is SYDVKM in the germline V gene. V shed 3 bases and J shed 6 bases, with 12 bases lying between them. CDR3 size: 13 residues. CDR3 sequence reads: CASSLRLQSEQYF. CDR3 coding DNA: TGTGCCAGCAGTTTGAGACTTCAATCCGAGCAGTACTTC.

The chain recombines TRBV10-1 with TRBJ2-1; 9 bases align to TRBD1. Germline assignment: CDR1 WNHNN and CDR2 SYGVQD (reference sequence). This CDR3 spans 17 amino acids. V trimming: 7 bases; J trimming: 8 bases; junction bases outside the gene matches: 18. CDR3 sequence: CASTGSRGTGRFDEQFF. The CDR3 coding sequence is TGCGCCAGCACCGGAAGTCGGGGGACAGGGCGATTCGATGAGCAGTTCTTC.

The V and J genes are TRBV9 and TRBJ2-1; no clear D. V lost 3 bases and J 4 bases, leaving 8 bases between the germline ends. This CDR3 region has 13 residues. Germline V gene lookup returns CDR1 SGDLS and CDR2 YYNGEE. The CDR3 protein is CASSGEPYNEQFF. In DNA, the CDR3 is TGTGCCAGCAGCGGTGAGCCATACAATGAGCAGTTCTTC.

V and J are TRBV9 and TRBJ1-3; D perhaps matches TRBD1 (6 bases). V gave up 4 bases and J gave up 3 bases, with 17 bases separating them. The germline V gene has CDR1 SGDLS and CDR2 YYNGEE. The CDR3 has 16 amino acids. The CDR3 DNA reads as TGTGCCAGCAGCCCTCTACTAGGGGGGGGTGGAAACACCATATATTTT. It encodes CASSPLLGGGGNTIYF.

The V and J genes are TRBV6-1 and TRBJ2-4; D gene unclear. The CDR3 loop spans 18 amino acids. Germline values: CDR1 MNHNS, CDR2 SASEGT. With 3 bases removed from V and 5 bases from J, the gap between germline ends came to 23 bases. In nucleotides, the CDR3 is TGTGCCAGCAGTGACAGATTTGCTAGGCCCCTCCTGGAAAACATTCAGTACTTC. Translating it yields CASSDRFARPLLENIQYF.

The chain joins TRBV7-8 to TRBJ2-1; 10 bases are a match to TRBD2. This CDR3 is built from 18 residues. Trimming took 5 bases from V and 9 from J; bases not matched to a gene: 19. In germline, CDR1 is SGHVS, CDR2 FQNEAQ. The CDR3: CASSPRASGRMLSGEQFF. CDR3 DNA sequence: TGTGCCAGCAGCCCCAGGGCTAGCGGGAGAATGTTGAGCGGTGAGCAGTTCTTC.

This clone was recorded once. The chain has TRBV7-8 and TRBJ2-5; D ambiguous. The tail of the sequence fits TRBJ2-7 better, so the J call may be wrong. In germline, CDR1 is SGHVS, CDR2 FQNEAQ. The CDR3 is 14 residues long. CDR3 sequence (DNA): TGTGCCAGCAGCTTAGTTCTGGAGACCTACGAGCAGTACTTC. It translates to CASSLVLETYEQYF.

CDR3 region: CASSISSEVCEQYF. The CDR3 DNA reads as TGTGCCAGCAGCATCAGTTCCGAGGTGTGCGAGCAGTACTTC. The chain uses TRBV21-1 and TRBJ2-7; TRBD2 is the table's D call and was not checked against the DNA. TRBV21-1 is a listed pseudogene. The CDR3 is made up of 14 amino acids.